One and the same sample provided the 20 T cell receptor beta chains below, sequenced in a study of T cell repertoires in cytomegalovirus infection. TCRdb passed the reads through MiXCR, listing each CDR3 protein once. This table holds 350,000 to 500,000 distinct CDR3 sequences, approximately 31% found once. Sequencing was performed on PBMCs. Receptors originate from a human donor in good health (CMV status not recorded). Some clones in this sample may be carry-over from other donors' samples.

The V and J genes are TRBV3-1 and TRBJ2-7; D is ambiguous. The CDR3 length is 19 residues. The ends were cut back, 0 bases at V and 2 bases at J, with 23 bases in the middle. Germline values: CDR1 LGHDT, CDR2 YNNKEL (reference sequence). The CDR3 is CASSQDEIGDGKLAYEQYF. CDR3 DNA sequence: TGTGCCAGCAGCCAAGACGAAATAGGAGACGGCAAACTCGCCTACGAGCAGTACTTC.

The rearrangement links TRBV6-2 or TRBV6-3 to TRBJ1-1; 7 bases map to TRBD1. CDR1 and CDR2 from the germline V gene are MNHEY and SVGEGT. This CDR3 is built from 16 residues. With V trimmed by 2 bases and J by 6 bases, 12 bases remained unmatched. The chain's CDR3 is CASSYRGQGGLAEAFF. The CDR3, as DNA: TGTGCCAGCAGTTACCGGGGTCAGGGGGGCCTCGCTGAAGCTTTCTTT.

This clonotype showed up many times. The chain has TRBV7-6 and TRBJ1-1; D is ambiguous. The V and J ends lost 3 bases and 6 bases respectively, with 11 bases between them. This CDR3 is built from 13 residues. CDR1 is SGHVS and CDR2 is FNYEAQ in the germline V gene. The CDR3 here is CASSLGMEAEAFF. CDR3 coding DNA: TGTGCCAGCAGCTTGGGGATGGAAGCTGAAGCTTTCTTT.

V is TRBV12-3 or TRBV12-4 and J is TRBJ1-1; no reliable D call. The V gene lost 0 bases and the J gene lost 0 bases, with 8 bases spanning the gap. This CDR3 region has 15 residues. This chain's CDR3 is CASSLARPMNTEAFF. In DNA form, the CDR3 reads TGTGCCAGCAGTTTAGCGCGGCCCATGAACACTGAAGCTTTCTTT.

This clonotype was counted at least ten times. V usage is TRBV7-8 and J usage is TRBJ2-3; 10 bases align to TRBD2. Trimming at V came to 4 bases and at J to 6 bases, leaving 10 bases not matched to a gene. This CDR3 spans 16 amino acids. The germline V gene has CDR1 SGHVS and CDR2 FQNEAQ. CDR3 region: CASSSGLAGARDTQYF. Here the CDR3 DNA reads TGTGCCAGCAGCTCGGGCCTAGCGGGGGCCCGGGATACGCAGTATTTT.

The V gene is TRBV15, the J gene TRBJ1-2; D is possibly TRBD1 (6 bases). Germline V gene sequence: CDR1 LNHNV, CDR2 YYDKDF (reference sequence). The CDR3 is 13 residues long. V gave up 0 bases and J gave up 6 bases, with 8 bases separating them. The CDR3 coding sequence is TGTGCCACCAGCAGAGAGCCAGGGGATGGCTACACCTTC. Protein: CATSREPGDGYTF.

At least ten counts were recorded for this clonotype. This chain links TRBV2 with TRBJ2-7; D not certain. Deletions cut 7 bases from V and 3 bases from J, with 13 bases between. Germline CDR1 reads SNHLY; CDR2 reads FYNNEI. There are 13 residues in the CDR3. In DNA, the CDR3 is TGTGCCAGCACCGCCCCTGTCCTCTACGAGCAGTACTTC. Translation: CASTAPVLYEQYF. The whole variable domain, filled in from reference TRBV2 and TRBJ2-7, reads EPEVTQTPSHQVTQMGQEVILRCVPISNHLYFYWYRQILGQKVEFLVSFYNNEISEKSEIFDDQFSVERPDGSNFTLKIRSTKLEDSAMYFCASTAPVLYEQYFGPGTRLTVT.

The V and J genes are TRBV6-6 and TRBJ1-1, with D perhaps TRBD1 (5 bases). CDR3 size: 14 residues. Deletions cut 8 bases from V and 1 base from J, with 14 bases between. Per germline, CDR1 MNHNY and CDR2 SVGAGI (reference sequence). In nucleotides, the CDR3 is TGTGCCAGCCGTCCGGGACCGCAGAACACTGAAGCTTTCTTT. Encoded protein: CASRPGPQNTEAFF.

This clonotype was detected many times. This chain links TRBV7-9 with TRBJ2-5, with D possibly called TRBD1 or TRBD2 (5 bases each). Germline lookup yields CDR1 SEHNR and CDR2 FQNEAQ (reference sequence). Trimming took 5 bases from V and 4 from J, leaving 17 bases between them. The CDR3 has 15 amino acids. The CDR3 spells CASSPRDRAVETQYF. For the CDR3, the DNA is TGTGCCAGCAGCCCCCGGGACCGGGCCGTAGAGACCCAGTACTTC.

This clonotype occurred a few times. Here the CDR3 DNA reads TGTGCCACCAGCAGAACCGGGACAGGGCCCTACGAGCAGTACTTC. Translation gives CATSRTGTGPYEQYF. The J gene is TRBJ2-7, the V gene TRBV15; 9 nucleotides line up with TRBD1. The trim removed 2 bases at V and 2 bases at J, leaving 4 bases unmatched. The CDR3 is 15 amino acids. Germline CDR1 reads LNHNV; CDR2 reads YYDKDF (reference sequence).

The gene calls are TRBV4-3 and TRBJ2-2; D unclear. CDR1 and CDR2 from the germline V gene are LGHNA and YSLEER. The CDR3 spans 12 residues. Deletions cut 2 bases from V and 6 bases from J, with 4 bases between. This CDR3 is CASSQFAGELFF. The DNA of the CDR3 is TGCGCCAGCAGCCAATTCGCCGGGGAGCTGTTTTTT.

The V call is TRBV7-8, the J call TRBJ1-5; the D gene is possibly TRBD1 (5 bases). The CDR3 is 13 residues long. From germline, CDR1 is SGHVS and CDR2 FQNEAQ. Between the trimmed V and J ends, which lost 7 bases and 6 bases, there was a span of 13 bases. The CDR3 bases are TGTGCCAGCACGATTACAGGCGGTCAGCCCCAGCATTTT. Encoded protein: CASTITGGQPQHF.

This clonotype was detected only once. The rearrangement joins TRBV5-5 to TRBJ1-6; 9 bases map to TRBD1. The J segment lost 6 bases and the V segment lost 1 base, leaving 8 bases of the junction unmatched. Germline V lookup: CDR1 SGHKS, CDR2 YYEKEE (reference sequence). The CDR3 contains 17 residues. For the CDR3, the DNA is TGTGCCAGCAGCTTGCTAGTCTTGGACAGGGGTAATTCACCCCTCCACTTT. This sequence encodes CASSLLVLDRGNSPLHF. Based on the CDR3 plus reference TRBV5-5 and TRBJ1-6, the full variable domain is DAGVTQSPTHLIKTRGQQVTLRCSPISGHKSVSWYQQVLGQGPQFIFQYYEKEERGRGNFPDRFSARQFPNYSSELNVNALLLGDSALYLCASSLLVLDRGNSPLHFGNGTRLTVT.

The chain links TRBV12-3 or TRBV12-4 to TRBJ2-7, with 9 nucleotides matching TRBD2. Losses at the gene ends were 5 bases for V and 12 bases for J; bases not matched to a gene: 11. CDR3 length: 13 residues. The CDR3 DNA follows: TGTGCCAGCAGTATTAGCGGGGGTTTACGACTGTACTTC. As protein: CASSISGGLRLYF.

This clonotype has a count of ten or more. J is TRBJ1-5 and V is TRBV7-3; 7 bases map to TRBD1. Germline V CDR1 and CDR2: SGHTA, FQGTGA. This CDR3 comprises 16 residues. With 5 bases clipped from V and 4 bases from J, the junction kept 11 bases outside the gene matches. The CDR3 sequence: CASSQDNGTANQPQHF. In DNA, the CDR3 is TGTGCCAGCAGCCAAGATAATGGGACAGCGAATCAGCCCCAGCATTTT. Combining the CDR3 with reference TRBV7-3 and TRBJ1-5 gives the whole variable domain GAGVSQTPSNKVTEKGKYVELRCDPISGHTALYWYRQSLGQGPEFLIYFQGTGAADDSGLPNDRFFAVRPEGSVSTLKIQRTERGDSAVYLCASSQDNGTANQPQHFGDGTRLSIL.

This clonotype was observed at least ten times. The CDR3 bases are TGTGCCAGCAGCTTAGGGGTAGGGGTGGCGACCGGGGAGCTGTTTTTT. Translating gives CASSLGVGVATGELFF. This chain joins TRBV7-6 and TRBJ2-2, with D tentatively TRBD1 (5 bases). This CDR3 has 16 amino acids. The V gene's germline CDR1 is SGHVS and CDR2 FNYEAQ. V was clipped by 1 base and J by 5 bases, with 14 bases between them.

This clonotype was recorded at least ten times. CDR3: CASSSRTSYSNQPQHF. The CDR3 coding sequence is TGTGCCAGTAGCAGTCGGACGTCTTATAGCAATCAGCCCCAGCATTTT. This chain joins TRBV19 and TRBJ1-5; D gene ambiguous. V was shortened by 6 bases and J by 0 bases, with 15 bases between the two germline ends. The CDR3 is 16 residues long. CDR1 and CDR2 from the germline V gene are LNHDA and SQIVND (reference sequence).

This clonotype was picked up one time. The J gene is TRBJ1-6, the V gene TRBV20-1, with a tentative D call TRBD1 (6 bases). The germline V and J ends were trimmed by 3 bases and 5 bases, with 11 bases remaining between them. The CDR3 totals 14 residues. Germline V CDR1 and CDR2: DFQATT, SNEGSKA (reference sequence). CDR3 sequence (DNA): TGCAGTGCTAGTTTTAACAGGGATAATTCACCCCTCCACTTT. Translating gives CSASFNRDNSPLHF.

This clonotype was counted between two and nine times. This chain connects TRBV19 to TRBJ2-5; D may match TRBD1 or TRBD2 (5 bases each). V was clipped by 3 bases and J by 2 bases, with 13 bases between them. This CDR3 spans 15 amino acids. Germline V gene data show CDR1 as LNHDA and CDR2 as SQIVND (reference sequence). The DNA for the CDR3 is TGTGCCAGTAGTATGGGACCGAATTGGCAAGAGACCCAGTACTTC. Protein: CASSMGPNWQETQYF.

Only a few counts were recorded for this clonotype. J is TRBJ2-4 and V is TRBV12-3 or TRBV12-4; D could derive from TRBD1 or TRBD2 (5 bases each). Trimming stripped 2 bases from V and 5 bases from J, with 7 bases between. This CDR3 is built from 13 residues. CDR3 loop: CASSLKGQNIQYF. CDR3 nucleotides: TGTGCCAGCAGTTTAAAGGGACAAAACATTCAGTACTTC.